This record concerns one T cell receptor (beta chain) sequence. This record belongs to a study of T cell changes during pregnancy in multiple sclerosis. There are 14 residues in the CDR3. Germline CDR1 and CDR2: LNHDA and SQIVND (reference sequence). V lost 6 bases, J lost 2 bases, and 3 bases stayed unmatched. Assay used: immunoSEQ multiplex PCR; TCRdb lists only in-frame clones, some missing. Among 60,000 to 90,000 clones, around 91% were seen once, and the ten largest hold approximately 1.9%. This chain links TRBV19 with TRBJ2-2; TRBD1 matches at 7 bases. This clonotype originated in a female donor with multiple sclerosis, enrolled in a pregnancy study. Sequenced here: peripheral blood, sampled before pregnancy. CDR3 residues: CASSGTVNTGELFF. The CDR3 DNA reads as TGTGCCAGTAGCGGGACAGTAAACACCGGGGAGCTGTTTTTT. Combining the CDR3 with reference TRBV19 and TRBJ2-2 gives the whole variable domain DGGITQSPKYLFRKEGQNVTLSCEQNLNHDAMYWYRQDPGQGLRLIYYSQIVNDFQKGDIAEGYSVSREKKESFPLTVTSAQKNPTAFYLCASSGTVNTGELFFGEGSRLTVL.